This TCR beta chain is from a study of cytomegalovirus exposure and HLA in healthy donors. A few counts support this clone. CDR3 length equals 15 residues. V shed 8 bases, J shed 3 bases, and the junction held 10 bases outside the gene matches. Germline-derived CDR1 and CDR2 are LNHDA and SQIVND (reference sequence). 13 Jbeta primers and 60 Vbeta primers were used for the PCR. Measured with immunoSEQ multiplex PCR; TCRdb has only the in-frame clones, and not every one. The table records approximately 170,000 clones, 68% of them present only once. This TCR came from a man over 45 in good health and CMV-seronegative. Sample: PBMCs. The chain joins TRBV19 to TRBJ1-5; 7 nucleotides match TRBD1. This CDR3 reads CASSPDRVPNQPQHF. The CDR3 region has the DNA TGTGCCAGTTCCCCTGACAGGGTCCCCAATCAGCCCCAGCATTTT.